A selection of T cell receptor beta chains follows, all from one sample in a study of OX40 agonist ivuxolimab in advanced cancers. Assay: immunoSEQ multiplex PCR; the TCRdb copy retains only in-frame clones and omits some. This table has 61,000 or so clones, roughly four fifths appearing once. The source was CD4+ or CD8+ T cells sorted from blood, collected in a trial of the OX40 agonist ivuxolimab. These receptors were obtained from an adult with an advanced solid tumor such as melanoma, head and neck, liver or kidney cancer. Each CDR3 is given with its conserved first and last residue. The D gene is left open where the match is weak. Where a row states a size, it is once, few, many or the class of an expanded clone; other rows omit it.

cdr3_nt,cdr3_aa,d_call,j_call,clone_size,v_call
TGTGCCAGCTCACCGACTGATGAGCAGTTCTTC,CASSPTDEQFF,.,TRBJ2-1,.,TRBV18
TGTGCCAGCTCACTTTCGGGGCGGAACTATGGCTACACCTTC,CASSLSGRNYGYTF,.,TRBJ1-2,.,TRBV18
TGTGCCAGCAGTCCGCCAGTCGAGCTAGCAGGGTCTGAGACCCAGTACTTC,CASSPPVELAGSETQYF,.,TRBJ2-5,.,TRBV11-3
TGCGCCAGCAGCTTGGCCCTAGCGGGGGCGGGCACCGGGGAGCTGTTTTTT,CASSLALAGAGTGELFF,TRBD2,TRBJ2-2,.,TRBV5-1
TGCGCCAGCAGCTTGGTGGCAGGAGGAGGAGAGACCCAGTACTTC,CASSLVAGGGETQYF,.,TRBJ2-5,.,TRBV5-1
TGTGCCAGCAGTTTACGGGGTTTTAGCACAGATACGCAGTATTTT,CASSLRGFSTDTQYF,.,TRBJ2-3,.,TRBV28
TGTGCCAGCAGTGGGGAGAGCGGGGGGTTTTATGTGGCCGAGCAGTACTTC,CASSGESGGFYVAEQYF,TRBD2,TRBJ2-7,.,TRBV28
TGCGCCAGCAGCGGGGCCAATCGTCAAGAGACCCAGTACTTC,CASSGANRQETQYF,.,TRBJ2-5,.,TRBV5-1
TGTGCCAGCAGCTTAGGACAGGGGGTGAATGAGCAGTTCTTC,CASSLGQGVNEQFF,TRBD1,TRBJ2-1,few,TRBV9
TGTGCCAGCAGTTACTCGATTGGTGGGGTCTACGAGCAGTACTTC,CASSYSIGGVYEQYF,.,TRBJ2-7,.,TRBV6-5
TGCGCCAGCAGCCAGGAATTTAAAGCTAATGAAAAACTGTTTTTT,CASSQEFKANEKLFF,.,TRBJ1-4,.,TRBV4-3
TGTGCCAGCAGCTTCCTGACAGGGGCGAACACAGATACGCAGTATTTT,CASSFLTGANTDTQYF,TRBD1,TRBJ2-3,.,TRBV5-4
TGTGCCAGCAGTTCCACTAGCGGGGGGGCCAGAGAGCAGTTCTTC,CASSSTSGGAREQFF,TRBD2,TRBJ2-1,once,TRBV6-5
TGTGCCAGCAGATTCACCGGGACAGGGATAGGAAACACCATATATTTT,CASRFTGTGIGNTIYF,TRBD1,TRBJ1-3,.,TRBV7-8
TGTGCCAGCAGCTCCGGGACAGGGGCGTCACCCCTCCACTTT,CASSSGTGASPLHF,TRBD1,TRBJ1-6,.,TRBV7-2
TGTGCCAGCAGTCCCTTATGGGGCGAGCAGTACTTC,CASSPLWGEQYF,.,TRBJ2-7,.,TRBV27
TGTGCCAGCAGCGTAGCGGGGGGGCTTACAGATACGCAGTATTTT,CASSVAGGLTDTQYF,TRBD2,TRBJ2-3,.,TRBV9
TGTGCCAGCAGCTTAGTCGAGGACACTGAAGCTTTCTTT,CASSLVEDTEAFF,.,TRBJ1-1,once,TRBV11-3
TGTGCCGGACCGCGACAGTTGGGGTACGAGCAGTACTTC,CAGPRQLGYEQYF,.,TRBJ2-7,.,TRBV6-5
TGTGCCAGCAGCAAAAGTTCCCACCCGGGACTTAACCCCTACGAGCAGTACTTC,CASSKSSHPGLNPYEQYF,.,TRBJ2-7,.,TRBV21-1
TGTGCCAGCAGGTTACAGGGATCATGGGCAGATACGCAGTATTTT,CASRLQGSWADTQYF,.,TRBJ2-3,.,TRBV5-6
TGTGCCGCAGCGGTTTCCTACGAGCAGTACTTC,CAAAVSYEQYF,.,TRBJ2-7,once,TRBV10-3
TGTGCCAGCAGTTCCTCCTGGGGGGGGCTGAACGAGCAGTACTTC,CASSSSWGGLNEQYF,.,TRBJ2-7,.,TRBV28
TGTGCCAGCAGCCTAATGGGTGACGACAGGCTACCCCAGCATTTT,CASSLMGDDRLPQHF,.,TRBJ1-5,.,TRBV7-9
TGTGCCAGCAGCCGTTTGACGGGGGGAACTACCTACGAGCAGTACTTC,CASSRLTGGTTYEQYF,TRBD2,TRBJ2-7,.,TRBV7-9
TGTGCCAGTCGGCGGGCTGGACTAGCGGGGGGATACAATGAGCAGTTCTTC,CASRRAGLAGGYNEQFF,TRBD2,TRBJ2-1,.,TRBV19
TGCGCCAGCAGCCAAGATGACAGGGGTTTTGGAGAGACCCAGTACTTC,CASSQDDRGFGETQYF,TRBD1,TRBJ2-5,.,TRBV4-1
TGTGCCAGCAGTTTAGCAGCGGCGAACACCGGGGAGCTGTTTTTT,CASSLAAANTGELFF,.,TRBJ2-2,.,TRBV28
TGTGCCTGGAGAGGCATGAGAGTGGGTATGGGGGGAAATGAAAAACTGTTTTTT,CAWRGMRVGMGGNEKLFF,.,TRBJ1-4,.,TRBV30
TGTGCCAGCACCCCATCCCGGGCAGGGGGGGCCAACGTCCTGACTTTC,CASTPSRAGGANVLTF,.,TRBJ2-6,.,TRBV25-1